These 24 T cell receptor beta chains came from one sample sequenced in a study of blood T cell repertoires in COVID-19. Only in-frame clones appear in the TCRdb table, and some are missing; sequencing was by immunoSEQ multiplex PCR. The sample shows 110,000 or so clones, approximately 80% of them seen only once. Sequencing input: peripheral blood. Source of these receptors: a woman aged 40 to 50 with acute or convalescent COVID-19.

The genes are TRBV27 and TRBJ2-1, with D perhaps TRBD1 (6 bases). Germline V lookup: CDR1 MNHEY, CDR2 SMNVEV (reference sequence). With 10 bases removed from V and 0 bases from J, the gap between germline ends came to 10 bases. The CDR3 is 13 amino acids. In DNA form, the CDR3 reads TGTGCCATCGGGACAAGCTCCTACAATGAGCAGTTCTTC. Translation: CAIGTSSYNEQFF.

This rearrangement joins TRBV5-6 to TRBJ1-2, with unresolved D. The CDR3 covers 15 residues. Germline V gives CDR1 SGHDT, CDR2 YYEEEE. The V gene lost 1 base and the J gene lost 4 bases, with 14 bases spanning the gap. CDR3: CASSLPGNRAYGYTF. CDR3 in DNA: TGTGCCAGCAGCTTGCCCGGGAACCGCGCCTATGGCTACACCTTC.

This clone appeared a few times. The V call is TRBV29-1, the J call TRBJ2-7, with 8 bases identical to TRBD1. This CDR3 is 12 amino acids long. The germline CDR1 and CDR2 sequences are SQVTM and ANQGSEA. The junction had 7 bases not matched to a gene; V was cut back by 7 bases and J by 5 bases. The CDR3 bases are TGCAGCGCCAGGACAGGGCACGACGAGCAGTACTTC. Encoded protein: CSARTGHDEQYF.

This CDR3 reads CASSLGQPGDTQYF. The DNA of the CDR3 is TGTGCCAGCAGCTTAGGACAGCCAGGGGATACGCAGTATTTT. The V and J genes are TRBV7-9 and TRBJ2-3; maybe TRBD1 (5 bases). Trimming shortened V by 1 base and J by 6 bases, and 11 bases separated the two germline ends. The CDR3 covers 14 residues. Per the germline V gene, CDR1 is SEHNR and CDR2 is FQNEAQ (reference sequence).

The CDR3 region is CARGRGDSYNEQFF. For the CDR3, the DNA is TGTGCCAGAGGTCGAGGTGACTCCTACAATGAGCAGTTCTTC. This chain links TRBV3-1 (or the pseudogene TRBV3-2) with TRBJ2-1; D call uncertain. CDR3 length equals 14 residues. Germline loops: CDR1 LGHDT, CDR2 YNNKEL (reference sequence). Trimming took off 9 bases at V and 0 bases at J, with 12 bases between the two ends.

The chain employs TRBV6-5 and TRBJ1-4; 8 positions match TRBD1. Germline V gene sequence: CDR1 MNHEY, CDR2 SVGAGI. This CDR3 contains 14 residues. V gave up 6 bases and J gave up 8 bases; unmatched junction bases: 8. The CDR3 loop reads CASRLGTGGEKLFF. CDR3 sequence (DNA): TGTGCCAGCAGATTAGGTACAGGGGGGGAAAAACTGTTTTTT.

This clone was seen a single time. The chain employs TRBV2 and TRBJ2-7; D is unclear. Germline V lookup: CDR1 SNHLY, CDR2 FYNNEI. This CDR3 region has 12 residues. Trimming removed 4 bases from V and 4 bases from J, with 8 bases in between. Here the CDR3 DNA reads TGTGCCAGCAGTGTCCGTCTGTACGAGCAGTACTTC. Translating it yields CASSVRLYEQYF. Combining the CDR3 with reference TRBV2 and TRBJ2-7 gives the whole variable domain EPEVTQTPSHQVTQMGQEVILRCVPISNHLYFYWYRQILGQKVEFLVSFYNNEISEKSEIFDDQFSVERPDGSNFTLKIRSTKLEDSAMYFCASSVRLYEQYFGPGTRLTVT.

The rearrangement links TRBV25-1 to TRBJ2-2; D might be TRBD1 (5 bases). V lost 7 bases, J lost 5 bases, and 11 bases lay in between. Germline lookup yields CDR1 MGHDK and CDR2 SYGVNS. The CDR3 runs to 13 residues. The CDR3 DNA is TGTGCCAGCACAGGGCTTCTTACCGGGGAGCTGTTTTTT. The encoded protein is CASTGLLTGELFF.

V usage is TRBV23-1 and J usage is TRBJ1-2; possible D gene TRBD1, 6 bases. TRBV23-1 counts as an open reading frame of uncertain function. Trimming shortened V by 0 bases and J by 2 bases, and 19 bases separated the two germline ends. This CDR3 comprises 18 residues. The DNA for the CDR3 is TGCGCCAGCAGTCAATCCCGGGGGGCACGTGGACAAAACTATGGCTACACCTTC. Its translation: CASSQSRGARGQNYGYTF.

The chain employs TRBV2 and TRBJ1-2, with 11 bases aligning to TRBD1. Germline-derived CDR1 and CDR2 are SNHLY and FYNNEI. The CDR3 is made up of 15 amino acids. Germline trimming cut 7 bases from V and 4 bases from J; bases unmatched to any gene: 8. The CDR3 DNA follows: TGTGCCAGCACCTCCGGACAGGGGGCTTTCTATGGCTACACCTTC. Encoded protein: CASTSGQGAFYGYTF.

The rearrangement links TRBV2 to TRBJ1-2; TRBD1 is a possible D gene (6 bases). Trimming took 6 bases from V and 1 from J, leaving 9 bases between them. Germline-derived CDR1 and CDR2 are SNHLY and FYNNEI. This CDR3 is built from 13 residues. The CDR3 coding sequence is TGTGCCAGCAGCGTGGACAGTAACTATGGCTACACCTTC. This encodes CASSVDSNYGYTF.

The chain is built from TRBV29-1 and TRBJ2-3; 8 positions match TRBD2. Germline assignment: CDR1 SQVTM and CDR2 ANQGSEA. Germline trimming cut 6 bases from V and 3 bases from J; bases unmatched to any gene: 11. This CDR3 has 15 amino acids. CDR3 protein: CSVPVGSGVTDTQYF. The DNA for the CDR3 is TGCAGCGTCCCCGTTGGTAGCGGGGTGACAGATACGCAGTATTTT.

This chain connects TRBV5-8 to TRBJ2-2, with 10 bases identical to TRBD1. In germline, CDR1 is SGHTS, CDR2 YDEGEE. Trimming took 5 bases from V and 4 from J; bases not matched to a gene: 2. The CDR3 contains 14 residues. The CDR3 sequence: CASRRDRGTGELFF. For the CDR3, the DNA is TGTGCCAGCAGGCGGGACAGGGGCACCGGGGAGCTGTTTTTT.

This chain's CDR3 is CASSFPGFMNTEAFF. The CDR3 region has the DNA TGTGCCAGCAGCTTCCCAGGGTTTATGAACACTGAAGCTTTCTTT. J is TRBJ1-1 and V is TRBV5-6, with D perhaps matching TRBD1 (5 bases). Germline-derived CDR1 and CDR2 are SGHDT and YYEEEE. Trimming took off 2 bases at V and 0 bases at J, with 11 bases between the two ends. The CDR3 is made up of 15 amino acids.

This clone was found once. V gene TRBV19 combines with J gene TRBJ2-3; D might be TRBD2 (5 bases). This CDR3 contains 14 residues. V was shortened by 3 bases and J by 6 bases, with 13 bases between the two germline ends. Germline lookup yields CDR1 LNHDA and CDR2 SQIVND (reference sequence). The CDR3 loop is CASSMPNRRDTQYF. The CDR3 coding sequence is TGTGCCAGTAGTATGCCGAATCGGAGGGATACGCAGTATTTT. Full variable domain (missing parts from reference TRBV19 and TRBJ2-3): DGGITQSPKYLFRKEGQNVTLSCEQNLNHDAMYWYRQDPGQGLRLIYYSQIVNDFQKGDIAEGYSVSREKKESFPLTVTSAQKNPTAFYLCASSMPNRRDTQYFGPGTRLTVL.

The rearrangement links TRBV6-1 to TRBJ2-3; the match to TRBD2 covers 8 bases. This CDR3 is 13 amino acids long. Germline CDR1 reads MNHNS; CDR2 reads SASEGT. With 2 bases clipped from V and 6 bases from J, the junction kept 1 base outside the gene matches. The CDR3 coding sequence is TGTGCCAGCAGTGAACAGCGGGGGGATACGCAGTATTTT. Translation gives CASSEQRGDTQYF.

The chain links TRBV7-2 to TRBJ2-3; 9 bases align to TRBD2. Germline V gene sequence: CDR1 SGHTA, CDR2 FQGNSA. The CDR3 sequence is 17 residues long. Trimming at V came to 5 bases and at J to 2 bases, leaving 11 bases not matched to a gene. CDR3 in DNA: TGTGCCAGCAGCCCCGAAGGGACTAGCTTTTCCACAGATACGCAGTATTTT. Encoded protein: CASSPEGTSFSTDTQYF.

This sequence joins TRBV12-5 and TRBJ2-1; TRBD1 aligns across 11 bases. This CDR3 is built from 14 residues. Germline-derived CDR1 and CDR2 are LGHNT and FRNRAP. V lost 6 bases, J lost 3 bases, and 1 base stayed unmatched. The CDR3 nucleotides read TGTGCTAGTGGGGGGACAGGGGGCTACAATGAGCAGTTCTTC. As protein: CASGGTGGYNEQFF.

The chain links TRBV7-9 to TRBJ2-1; 9 bases agree with TRBD2. V shed 5 bases and J 5 bases; nucleotides not matched to a gene: 7. The CDR3 loop spans 15 amino acids. The germline CDR1 and CDR2 sequences are SEHNR and FQNEAQ (reference sequence). Here the CDR3 reads CASSHSGGPDNEQFF. In DNA, the CDR3 is TGTGCCAGCAGCCATAGCGGGGGACCCGACAATGAGCAGTTCTTC.

J is TRBJ2-1 and V is TRBV11-3; 7 bases line up with TRBD2. Germline-derived CDR1 and CDR2 are SGHNT and YENEEA. After removal of 3 bases from V and 9 bases from J, the junction contained 8 bases not matched to a gene. The CDR3 extends over 14 amino acids. The DNA of the CDR3 is TGTGCCAGCAGCTTGGGTCGACTAGCAGGTGAGCAGTTCTTC. Amino acid sequence: CASSLGRLAGEQFF.

The V call is TRBV6-5, the J call TRBJ2-2; TRBD1 is a possible D gene (6 bases). This CDR3 is 14 amino acids long. Germline assignment: CDR1 MNHEY and CDR2 SVGAGI. V lost 6 bases to trimming and J lost 3 bases, with 11 bases between them. The CDR3 region is CASRTRGYTGELFF. The CDR3 DNA follows: TGTGCCAGCAGGACCAGGGGATACACCGGGGAGCTGTTTTTT.

This chain links TRBV28 with TRBJ2-2, with 7 positions matching TRBD1. The CDR3 has 12 residues. Germline CDR1 and CDR2: MDHEN and SYDVKM. V shed 5 bases and J 6 bases; nucleotides not matched to a gene: 0. The CDR3 sequence: CASSQGAGELFF. CDR3 nucleotides: TGTGCCAGCAGTCAGGGGGCCGGGGAGCTGTTTTTT.

The chain carries TRBV19 and TRBJ1-2, with TRBD1 identical over 8 bases. The CDR3 runs to 13 residues. Germline lookup yields CDR1 LNHDA and CDR2 SQIVND (reference sequence). With 6 bases clipped from V and 4 bases from J, the junction kept 4 bases outside the gene matches. CDR3 DNA sequence: TGTGCCAGTAGCCCCGGGACAGGCTATGGCTACACCTTC. It yields the protein CASSPGTGYGYTF.

The chain is built from TRBV28 and TRBJ1-2; tentatively, D is TRBD1 (5 bases). The CDR3 contains 13 residues. V lost 11 bases to trimming and J lost 1 base, with 14 bases between them. CDR1 and CDR2 from the germline V gene are MDHEN and SYDVKM. DNA for the CDR3: TGTGCCGGTTCGGACGGGGGTAACTATGGCTACACCTTC. It encodes CAGSDGGNYGYTF.